This T cell receptor (beta chain) appears in the sequencing data of a study of T cells in Graves' hyperthyroidism and ophthalmopathy. Overall study results and limits: Clonotypes that were expanded in thyroid above 0.001 mostly appeared in blood too.

Used for diagnoses were clinical symptoms, serum thyroxine and TRAb, thyroid ultrasound and orbital computed tomography. As to this clonotype: The antigen is undetermined.

RNA transcripts provided the source from which TCR beta CDR3 regions were amplified. The HTBI set primed first-round TCR CDR3 RT-PCR. MiXCR was run by TCRdb on the multiplex PCR reads, yielding one entry per CDR3 protein. The table includes about 700,000 distinct CDR3 sequences, just under 45% detected once. This CDR3 region has 15 residues. The germline V and J ends were trimmed by 10 bases and 0 bases, with 16 bases remaining between them. The germline V gene has CDR1 ENHRY and CDR2 SYGVKD. Input material: peripheral blood or thyroid tissue (not recorded which). The chain joins TRBV10-3 to TRBJ1-5, with D maybe TRBD1 (5 bases). The sequence came from an adult man with Graves' disease, either hyperthyroidism or ophthalmopathy (not recorded which). This CDR3 reads CASTGTAYSNQPQHF. The CDR3, as DNA: TGTGCCAGCACTGGGACTGCTTATAGCAATCAGCCCCAGCATTTT.